These 29 T cell receptor beta chains were sequenced from one sample in a study of technical replicates of blood from several donors. The protocol was immunoSEQ multiplex PCR, while the TCRdb copy is restricted to in-frame clones and leaves out a portion. Of some 49,000 clones listed, about 93% are singletons. What was sequenced was PBMCs. These receptors were taken from a human donor in good health. Some clones in this sample may be carry-over from other donors' samples.

This chain uses TRBV11-1 with TRBJ1-1, with 8 bases aligning to TRBD1. The CDR3 spans 17 residues. CDR1 SGHAT and CDR2 FQDESV come from the germline V gene (reference sequence). Losses at the gene ends were 1 base for V and 3 bases for J; bases not matched to a gene: 10. CDR3 residues: CASSLVGRGLVDTEAFF. The CDR3, as DNA: TGTGCCAGCAGCTTAGTAGGCAGGGGGCTAGTCGACACTGAAGCTTTCTTT.

The chain recombines TRBV18 with TRBJ2-2, with D hard to call. Germline V gives CDR1 KGHSH, CDR2 LQKENI. V was shortened by 6 bases and J by 4 bases, with 9 bases between the two germline ends. This CDR3 contains 13 residues. This CDR3 is CASSALLTGELFF. DNA of the CDR3: TGTGCCAGCTCGGCCCTGCTCACCGGGGAGCTGTTTTTT.

This clone was recorded at least ten times. This sequence joins TRBV9 and TRBJ2-7; 11 bases align to TRBD2. There are 14 residues in the CDR3. J gave up 3 bases and V 2 bases, and 1 base lay outside the gene matches. Germline V gene data show CDR1 as SGDLS and CDR2 as YYNGEE. CDR3 in DNA: TGTGCCAGCAGCGTTAGCGGGGGGGGCTACGAGCAGTACTTC. Translation gives CASSVSGGGYEQYF.

The rearrangement joins TRBV29-1 to TRBJ1-4; TRBD1 is a possible D gene (5 bases). Trimming stripped 3 bases from V and 6 bases from J, with 8 bases between. The CDR3 has 12 amino acids. In germline, CDR1 is SQVTM, CDR2 ANQGSEA. The CDR3 protein is CSVEGGDEKLFF. The CDR3 DNA is TGCAGCGTTGAGGGAGGGGATGAAAAACTGTTTTTT.

The chain is built from TRBV7-8 and TRBJ2-7; TRBD2 might be the D (6 bases). This CDR3 has 15 residues. V was shortened by 7 bases and J by 5 bases, with 21 bases between the two germline ends. Germline V CDR1 and CDR2: SGHVS, FQNEAQ. Here the CDR3 reads CASTGWRGSMHEQYF. CDR3 in DNA: TGTGCCAGCACCGGGTGGAGGGGTTCGATGCACGAGCAGTACTTC.

This sequence joins TRBV5-1 and TRBJ1-1, with a weak D call TRBD1 (6 bases). CDR1 SGHRS and CDR2 YFSETQ come from the germline V gene. The ends were cut back, 3 bases at V and 2 bases at J, with 8 bases in the middle. The CDR3 has 13 residues. The CDR3 region is CASSSTGNTEAFF. The DNA for the CDR3 is TGCGCCAGCAGCTCGACAGGAAACACTGAAGCTTTCTTT.

The V and J genes are TRBV30 and TRBJ1-5; TRBD1 is a possible D gene (5 bases). Germline values: CDR1 GTSNPN, CDR2 SVGIG (reference sequence). The ends were cut back, 2 bases at V and 2 bases at J, with 19 bases in the middle. CDR3 length: 17 amino acids. CDR3 region: CAWSPGRGFGRNQPQHF. The CDR3 nucleotides are TGTGCCTGGAGTCCAGGACGGGGGTTCGGCCGCAATCAGCCCCAGCATTTT.

The rearrangement uses TRBV18 and TRBJ1-6, with a weak D call TRBD1 (6 bases). V lost 3 bases and J lost 5, with 14 bases in between. The germline gives CDR1 KGHSH, CDR2 LQKENI. The CDR3 length is 16 residues. The CDR3 reads CASSPNGQNNNSPLHF. For the CDR3, the DNA is TGTGCCAGCTCACCGAACGGACAGAACAATAATTCACCCCTCCACTTT.

This clone turned up a few times. V usage is TRBV5-1 and J usage is TRBJ1-6; D unclear. The germline V gene has CDR1 SGHRS and CDR2 YFSETQ. Trimming pared 6 bases from V and 5 bases from J, leaving 15 bases between. The CDR3 has 15 amino acids. CDR3 nucleotides: TGCGCCAGCACCCCATGGGCAGAAGATAATTCACCCCTCCACTTT. Translating it yields CASTPWAEDNSPLHF.

V usage is TRBV5-1 and J usage is TRBJ2-2; 8 bases align to TRBD2. The CDR3 contains 16 residues. CDR1 and CDR2 from the germline V gene are SGHRS and YFSETQ. V lost 0 bases, J lost 4 bases, and 5 bases stayed unmatched. CDR3 amino acids: CASSLDPGGLTGELFF. The DNA of the CDR3 is TGCGCCAGCAGCTTGGATCCGGGAGGGCTCACCGGGGAGCTGTTTTTT.

The V call is TRBV29-1, the J call TRBJ1-1, with D unclear. CDR3 length equals 14 residues. Germline assignment: CDR1 SQVTM and CDR2 ANQGSEA. V was pared by 5 bases and J by 1 base, with 14 bases between. CDR3 amino acids: CSVRIDNSNTEAFF. The CDR3 nucleotides read TGCAGCGTTCGTATCGACAACTCGAACACTGAAGCTTTCTTT.

Here the CDR3 DNA reads TGTGCCAGCAGCCGGAGCTGGAGCGGCCGCACAGATACGCAGTATTTT. It specifies CASSRSWSGRTDTQYF. The chain has TRBV4-2 and TRBJ2-3; D possibly corresponds to TRBD2 (5 bases). Looked up from germline, CDR1 is LGHNA and CDR2 is YNFKEQ. The V end lost 4 bases, the J end lost 1 base, and 15 bases lay between the germline ends. The CDR3 length is 16 residues.

DNA for the CDR3: TGCGCCAGCAGCGATAACCCTCCTCGACTAGCCGGCCCCTACGAGCAGTACTTC. Translating it yields CASSDNPPRLAGPYEQYF. The chain carries TRBV4-3 and TRBJ2-7; 7 nucleotides line up with TRBD2. The CDR3 consists of 18 residues. Germline CDR1 is LGHNA and CDR2 is YSLEER. J lost 2 bases, V lost 5 bases, and 18 bases had no gene match.

The CDR3 DNA sequence: TGTGCCAGCTCACCCCAGGGGTCAAGCACAGATACGCAGTATTTT. Translated: CASSPQGSSTDTQYF. The V call is TRBV18, the J call TRBJ2-3, with a possible D match to TRBD1 (6 bases). The germline CDR1 and CDR2 sequences are KGHSH and LQKENI. The CDR3 is 15 residues long. V gave up 3 bases and J gave up 0 bases, with 10 bases separating them.

The chain employs TRBV5-1 and TRBJ2-1, with TRBD1 as a possible D gene (6 bases). V was trimmed by 4 bases and J by 5 bases, leaving 13 bases between them. The CDR3 spans 14 residues. CDR1 and CDR2 from the germline V gene are SGHRS and YFSETQ. CDR3 sequence reads: CASSRTGLNNEQFF. The CDR3 nucleotides are TGCGCCAGCAGCCGAACAGGGCTCAACAATGAGCAGTTCTTC. Based on the CDR3 plus reference TRBV5-1 and TRBJ2-1, the full variable domain is KAGVTQTPRYLIKTRGQQVTLSCSPISGHRSVSWYQQTPGQGLQFLFEYFSETQRNKGNFPGRFSGRQFSNSRSEMNVSTLELGDSALYLCASSRTGLNNEQFFGPGTRLTVL.

The chain recombines TRBV6-5 with TRBJ2-5, with a tentative D call TRBD1 (6 bases). Germline lookup yields CDR1 MNHEY and CDR2 SVGAGI. The V and J ends lost 5 bases and 6 bases respectively, with 13 bases between them. The length of the CDR3 is 13 residues. CDR3 amino acids: CASSPGTYQTQYF. In DNA, the CDR3 is TGTGCCAGCAGTCCCGGGACATATCAGACCCAGTACTTC.

This clone appeared a few times. The rearrangement links TRBV30 to TRBJ1-1, with D unclear. The CDR3 consists of 11 residues. Looked up from germline, CDR1 is GTSNPN and CDR2 is SVGIG (reference sequence). The V gene lost 1 base and the J gene lost 7 bases, with 7 bases spanning the gap. DNA of the CDR3: TGTGCCTGGAGTGACACCCTTGAAGCTTTCTTT. Its protein product is CAWSDTLEAFF.

The chain joins TRBV7-9 to TRBJ2-7; possible D gene TRBD1, 7 bases. Trimming stripped 4 bases from V and 2 bases from J, with 15 bases between. Germline V lookup: CDR1 SEHNR, CDR2 FQNEAQ (reference sequence). CDR3 length: 15 residues. CDR3 residues: CASSSATGRTYEQYF. CDR3 in DNA: TGTGCCAGCAGCTCAGCGACAGGGAGGACCTACGAGCAGTACTTC.

The chain uses TRBV6-5 and TRBJ1-2, with TRBD1 identical over 7 bases. The germline V gene has CDR1 MNHEY and CDR2 SVGAGI. The CDR3 extends over 13 amino acids. J gave up 8 bases and V 2 bases, and 5 bases lay outside the gene matches. CDR3 DNA: TGTGCCAGCAGTTACAAGGGGGCCTTAGGCTACACCTTC. This gives the protein CASSYKGALGYTF.

This chain connects TRBV6-5 to TRBJ1-1; 7 nucleotides agree with TRBD1. This CDR3 is built from 15 residues. CDR1 is MNHEY and CDR2 is SVGAGI in the germline V gene. The V and J ends lost 2 bases and 1 base, in that order; junction bases with no gene match: 4. This chain's CDR3 is CASSYLGGSNTEAFF. The DNA for the CDR3 is TGTGCCAGCAGTTACCTAGGGGGCTCGAACACTGAAGCTTTCTTT.

V usage is TRBV5-1 and J usage is TRBJ2-7, with D possibly being TRBD1 (5 bases). The CDR3 is 14 amino acids. Trimming took off 1 base at V and 1 base at J, with 9 bases between the two ends. CDR1 and CDR2 from the germline V gene are SGHRS and YFSETQ. The DNA for the CDR3 is TGCGCCAGCAGCTTGACAGGAGATTCCTACGAGCAGTACTTC. It codes for CASSLTGDSYEQYF.

The chain links TRBV13 to TRBJ1-2; tentatively, D is TRBD1 (5 bases). Germline V gene data show CDR1 as PRHDT and CDR2 as FYEKMQ (reference sequence). The V end lost 5 bases, the J end lost 4 bases, and 11 bases lay between the germline ends. The CDR3 is made up of 13 amino acids. CDR3: CASSIRQTYGYTF. The CDR3 bases are TGTGCCAGCAGCATTCGACAGACCTATGGCTACACCTTC.

The V call is TRBV4-2, the J call TRBJ2-7; 10 bases fit TRBD1. Germline CDR1 and CDR2: LGHNA and YNFKEQ. Losses at the gene ends were 0 bases for V and 4 bases for J; bases not matched to a gene: 6. This CDR3 comprises 16 residues. The CDR3 DNA follows: TGTGCCAGCAGCCAAGATCAGGGACAGGGGTCGTACGAGCAGTACTTC. Translating it yields CASSQDQGQGSYEQYF.

This rearrangement joins TRBV6-5 to TRBJ1-6; D not certain. The CDR3 length is 15 residues. With 8 bases removed from V and 7 bases from J, the gap between germline ends came to 18 bases. In germline, CDR1 is MNHEY, CDR2 SVGAGI. CDR3 sequence reads: CASGLTQLTNSPLHF. Written as DNA, the CDR3 is TGTGCCAGCGGCCTCACGCAACTGACAAATTCACCCCTCCACTTT.

Remarks on this clone: A junction end diverges from the germline sequence, so it may reflect a read error. The chain is built from TRBV5-1 and TRBJ2-2, with D maybe TRBD1 (6 bases). The germline V gene encodes CDR1 SGHRS and CDR2 YFSETQ. CDR3 size: 16 residues. The CDR3: CASTLAGASNTGELFF. The CDR3 region has the DNA TGCGCCAGCACCTTGGCAGGGGCTTCGAACACCGGGGAGCTGTTTTTT.

The gene calls are TRBV30 and TRBJ1-3, with a tentative D call TRBD1 (5 bases). V gave up 0 bases and J gave up 4 bases, with 10 bases separating them. CDR3 length: 14 amino acids. CDR1 and CDR2 (germline): GTSNPN, SVGIG (reference sequence). The CDR3 DNA reads as TGTGCCTGGAGTGTACTGACAGTGGGAAACACCATATATTTT. It translates to CAWSVLTVGNTIYF.

The chain uses TRBV19 and TRBJ2-7, with a weak D call TRBD2 (7 bases). Trimming took 3 bases from V and 4 from J, leaving 16 bases between them. The CDR3 is 15 residues long. Germline CDR1 LNHDA, CDR2 SQIVND (reference sequence). This CDR3 is CASSILRGASYEQYF. The CDR3 DNA reads as TGTGCCAGTAGTATTCTCCGGGGGGCTTCGTACGAGCAGTACTTC.

This chain uses TRBV4-2 with TRBJ2-1, with 9 bases aligning to TRBD2. Trimming took 4 bases from V and 3 from J; bases not matched to a gene: 7. The CDR3 has 16 amino acids. Germline V lookup: CDR1 LGHNA, CDR2 YNFKEQ. The chain's CDR3 is CASSRRIAGDYNEQFF. The CDR3 nucleotides read TGTGCCAGCAGCCGCCGAATAGCGGGAGACTACAATGAGCAGTTCTTC.

The chain links TRBV29-1 to TRBJ2-7, with 7 bases matching TRBD1. In germline, CDR1 is SQVTM, CDR2 ANQGSEA. The V segment lost 5 bases and the J segment 2 bases; nucleotides outside the gene matches: 3. The CDR3 contains 12 residues. The CDR3 is CSVKQGPYEQYF. In DNA, the CDR3 is TGCAGCGTTAAACAGGGGCCCTACGAGCAGTACTTC.